This TCR beta chain was documented in a study of CXCR3-negative and CXCR3-positive naive CD8 T cells. Points from the study as a whole: Hydrophobicity was higher for TRB CDR3s found in CXCR3-positive naive cells than in CXCR3-negative naive cells. Both naive subsets had comparably high diversity; memory CD8+ cells much lower.

UMI labels and 5' RACE were used to prepare the TRB cDNA libraries. No DNA is given; TCRdb re-called the 5' RACE reads and lists each CDR3 protein once. The specimen's table records some 8,700 distinct CDR3 sequences. Comments on this clonotype: Its antigen is still unknown.

CD45RO-CCR7+CD27+CD95- defined naive CD8+ T cells. The CDR3 length is 15 residues. CDR1 is SGHVS and CDR2 is FNYEAQ in the germline V gene. The chain recombines TRBV7-6 with TRBJ2-2; TCRdb's assignment of TRBD2 cannot be checked, as there is no DNA. The source of this sequence is a human donor in good health. Some clones in this sample may be carry-over from other donors' samples. The specimen was naive CXCR3- CD8+ T cells from blood. Subset meaning: CD45RO-CCR7+CD27+CD95- naive CD8+ T cells lacking CXCR3 (TNR3-). CDR3: CASSSGLAYTGELFF.